These T cell receptor beta chains were read from a single sample in a study of blood T cell repertoires in COVID-19. The protocol was immunoSEQ multiplex PCR, while the TCRdb copy is restricted to in-frame clones and leaves out a portion. The sample includes 150,000 to 200,000 clones, approximately 88% of them seen just once. The sample taken for sequencing was PBMCs or T cells enriched from blood (not recorded which). The receptors shown here come from a man between 70 and 80 years old who had been exposed to COVID-19. CDR3s include the opening cysteine and the closing phenylalanine or tryptophan. The D gene is left open where the match is weak. Size is omitted from some rows. Given values are once, few, many or a class for expanded clones.

CDR3	DNA	D	size	length	V	J
CASSFRRDGYTF	TGTGCCAGCAGTTTTCGGCGGGATGGCTACACCTTC	.	.	12	TRBV28	TRBJ1-2
CASSLDGRLSYNEQFF	TGTGCCAGCAGCTTAGACGGCCGACTCTCCTACAATGAGCAGTTCTTC	.	.	16	TRBV7-2	TRBJ2-1
CASTGGGYGYTF	TGTGCCAGTACAGGGGGCGGCTATGGCTACACCTTC	TRBD1	.	12	TRBV12-3/TRBV12-4	TRBJ1-2
CASSPGLAGGPNTGELFF	TGTGCCAGCAGCCCTGGACTAGCGGGAGGGCCGAACACCGGGGAGCTGTTTTTT	TRBD2	.	18	TRBV3-1/TRBV3-2	TRBJ2-2
CASGGGLAGENEQFF	TGTGCTAGTGGCGGCGGACTAGCGGGAGAGAATGAGCAGTTCTTC	TRBD2	.	15	TRBV12-5	TRBJ2-1
CASSSEQGQGYTF	TGTGCCAGCAGCTCAGAACAGGGGCAAGGCTACACCTTC	TRBD1	.	13	TRBV7-9	TRBJ1-2
CASSEQEGWGYGYTF	TGTGCCAGCAGTGAACAGGAGGGTTGGGGCTATGGCTACACCTTC	.	.	15	TRBV25-1	TRBJ1-2
CASSWGRDTGELFF	TGTGCCAGCAGTTGGGGCAGGGACACCGGGGAGCTGTTTTTT	.	.	14	TRBV6-5	TRBJ2-2
CASSLRDRRSYEQYF	TGTGCCAGCAGTTTACGGGACAGGAGATCCTACGAGCAGTACTTC	TRBD1	.	15	TRBV28	TRBJ2-7
CASSLGGTSGYQPQHF	TGTGCCAGCAGCTTGGGTGGAACCTCGGGTTATCAGCCCCAGCATTTT	.	.	16	TRBV5-4	TRBJ1-5
CATSDQSGGQPQHF	TGTGCCACCAGTGACCAATCGGGGGGTCAGCCCCAGCATTTT	.	once	14	TRBV24-1	TRBJ1-5
CASSLGLGAGNGYTF	TGTGCCAGCAGCTTAGGCCTAGGAGCCGGTAATGGCTACACCTTC	.	few	15	TRBV7-3	TRBJ1-2
CASSLTGYEQYF	TGTGCCAGCAGTTTAACAGGGTACGAGCAGTACTTC	.	.	12	TRBV28	TRBJ2-7
CAWSSWGQSGANVLTF	TGTGCCTGGAGTTCCTGGGGACAGTCTGGGGCCAACGTCCTGACTTTC	TRBD1	.	16	TRBV30	TRBJ2-6
CAWKVQGTYEQYF	TGTGCCTGGAAGGTACAGGGAACCTACGAGCAGTACTTC	.	once	13	TRBV30	TRBJ2-7
CASSFEEFQAFF	TGTGCCAGCAGTTTTGAGGAGTTCCAAGCTTTCTTT	.	.	12	TRBV27	TRBJ1-1
CASSAPGGQGTEAFF	TGTGCCAGCAGTGCCCCAGGGGGCCAGGGCACTGAAGCTTTCTTT	TRBD1	.	15	TRBV28	TRBJ1-1
CATSDPRTSGNYNEQFF	TGTGCCACCAGTGATCCTCGGACTAGCGGAAACTACAATGAGCAGTTCTTC	TRBD2	.	17	TRBV24-1	TRBJ2-1
CASIRDRDSETQYF	TGTGCCAGCATAAGGGACAGGGATTCCGAGACCCAGTACTTC	TRBD1	.	14	TRBV2	TRBJ2-5
CASSLKSGGNTGELFF	TGTGCCAGCAGCTTAAAAAGCGGGGGTAACACCGGGGAGCTGTTTTTT	TRBD2	.	16	TRBV7-2	TRBJ2-2
CASSSAGDSPLHF	TGTGCCAGCAGCTCCGCGGGGGACTCACCCCTCCACTTT	.	once	13	TRBV6-5	TRBJ1-6
CASSLFGNTEAFF	TGTGCCAGCAGCTTGTTCGGGAACACTGAAGCTTTCTTT	.	.	13	TRBV5-4	TRBJ1-1
CASSKAVASGIYEQYF	.	.	once	16	TRBV21-1	TRBJ2-7
CASSPRNQPQHF	TGTGCCAGCAGCCCCAGGAATCAGCCCCAGCATTTT	.	.	12	TRBV7-9	TRBJ1-5
CASSRGRGTEAFF	TGTGCCAGCAGCAGGGGGCGAGGCACTGAAGCTTTCTTT	TRBD1	.	13	TRBV2	TRBJ1-1
CASSAGQGRGSPLHF	TGTGCCAGCAGCGCCGGACAGGGAAGGGGGTCACCCCTCCACTTT	TRBD1	.	15	TRBV7-2	TRBJ1-6
CASSSTGPSRASYNEQFF	TGTGCCAGCTCATCCACGGGCCCGTCGCGGGCCTCCTACAATGAGCAGTTCTTC	.	.	18	TRBV18	TRBJ2-1
CASSEALGQGDGYTF	TGTGCCAGCAGTGAAGCCCTTGGACAGGGAGATGGCTACACCTTC	TRBD1	once	15	TRBV6-1	TRBJ1-2
CASSRSGLNHYEQYF	TGTGCCAGTAGTAGATCTGGGCTTAACCACTACGAGCAGTACTTC	.	.	15	TRBV19	TRBJ2-7
CASSPQLTTNEQFF	TGTGCCAGCAGCCCCCAGCTGACTACGAATGAGCAGTTCTTC	.	.	14	TRBV3-1/TRBV3-2	TRBJ2-1
CASSDTSGVSYEQYF	TGTGCCAGCAGTGATACTAGCGGGGTGTCCTACGAGCAGTACTTC	TRBD2	.	15	TRBV2	TRBJ2-7
CASSQLGTAEKLFF	TGTGCCAGCAGCCAACTGGGGACTGCTGAAAAACTGTTTTTT	.	.	14	TRBV4-2	TRBJ1-4
CASSGQGRDTDTQYF	TGTGCCAGCAGCGGACAGGGACGGGACACAGATACGCAGTATTTT	TRBD1	.	15	TRBV9	TRBJ2-3
CASSLGQGRTSPLHF	TGTGCCAGCAGCTTGGGACAGGGCCGGACTTCACCCCTCCACTTT	TRBD1	.	15	TRBV7-2	TRBJ1-6
CASSAQRDRDDSPLHF	TGTGCCAGCAGCGCACAGCGGGACAGGGATGATTCACCCCTCCACTTT	TRBD1	.	16	TRBV9	TRBJ1-6
CAISTPRLAAQETQYF	TGTGCCATCTCCACCCCTAGACTAGCGGCCCAAGAGACCCAGTACTTC	TRBD2	.	16	TRBV10-3	TRBJ2-5
CAISPSGTGATYEQYF	TGTGCCATCAGTCCCTCCGGGACAGGAGCGACTTACGAGCAGTACTTC	TRBD1	.	16	TRBV10-3	TRBJ2-7
CASSYSHTPKQGNTEAFF	TGTGCCAGCAGTTACTCGCATACCCCTAAGCAGGGGAACACTGAAGCTTTCTTT	.	few	18	TRBV6-8	TRBJ1-1